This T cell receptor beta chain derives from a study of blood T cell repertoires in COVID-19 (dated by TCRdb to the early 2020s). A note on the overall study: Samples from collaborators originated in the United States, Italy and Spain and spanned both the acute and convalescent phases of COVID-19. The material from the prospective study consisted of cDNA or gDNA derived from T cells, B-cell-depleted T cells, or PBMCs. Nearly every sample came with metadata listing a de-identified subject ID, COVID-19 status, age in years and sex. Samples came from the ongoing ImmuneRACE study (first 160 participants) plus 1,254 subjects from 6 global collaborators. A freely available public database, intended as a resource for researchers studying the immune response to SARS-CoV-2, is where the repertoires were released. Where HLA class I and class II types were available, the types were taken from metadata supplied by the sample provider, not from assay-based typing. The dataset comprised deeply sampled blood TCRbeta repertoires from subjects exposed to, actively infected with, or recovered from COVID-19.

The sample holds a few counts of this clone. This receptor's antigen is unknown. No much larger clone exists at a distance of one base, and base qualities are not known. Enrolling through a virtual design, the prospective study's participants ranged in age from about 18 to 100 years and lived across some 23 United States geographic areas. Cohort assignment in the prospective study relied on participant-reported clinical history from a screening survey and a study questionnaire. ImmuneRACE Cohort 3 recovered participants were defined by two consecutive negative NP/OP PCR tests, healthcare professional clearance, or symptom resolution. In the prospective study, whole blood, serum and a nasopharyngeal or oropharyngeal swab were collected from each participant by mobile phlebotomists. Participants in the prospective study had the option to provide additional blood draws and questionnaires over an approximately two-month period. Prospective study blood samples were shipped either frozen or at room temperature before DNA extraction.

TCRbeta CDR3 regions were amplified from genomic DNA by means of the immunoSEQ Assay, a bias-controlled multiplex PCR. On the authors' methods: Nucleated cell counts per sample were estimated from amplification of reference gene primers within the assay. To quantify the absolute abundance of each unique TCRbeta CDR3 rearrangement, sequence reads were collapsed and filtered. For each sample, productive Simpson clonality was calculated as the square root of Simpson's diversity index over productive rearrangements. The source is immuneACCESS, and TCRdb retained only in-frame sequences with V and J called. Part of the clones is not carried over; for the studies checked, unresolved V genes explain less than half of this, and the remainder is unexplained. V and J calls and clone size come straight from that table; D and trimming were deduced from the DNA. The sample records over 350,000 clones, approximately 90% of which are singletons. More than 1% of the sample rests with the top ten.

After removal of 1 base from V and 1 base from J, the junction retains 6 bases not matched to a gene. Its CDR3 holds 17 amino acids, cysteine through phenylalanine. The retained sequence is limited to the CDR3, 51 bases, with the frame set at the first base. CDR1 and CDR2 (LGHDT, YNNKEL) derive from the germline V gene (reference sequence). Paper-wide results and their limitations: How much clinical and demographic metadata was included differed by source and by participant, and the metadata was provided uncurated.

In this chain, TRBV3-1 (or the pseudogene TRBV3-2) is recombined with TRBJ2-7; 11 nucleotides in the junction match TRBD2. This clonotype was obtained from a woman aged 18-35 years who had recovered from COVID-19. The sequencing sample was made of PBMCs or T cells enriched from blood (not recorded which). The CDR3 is CASSQGPLAGVSYEQYF. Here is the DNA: TGTGCCAGCAGCCAAGGCCCACTAGCGGGGGTATCCTACGAGCAGTACTTC.